This T cell receptor beta chain was identified during a study of cytomegalovirus exposure and HLA in healthy donors. Study observations and caveats: In a later analysis, a genetic analysis reported fewer productive-TCR N-insertions in an Asian-associated ancestry cluster than the cohort average.

It was with 60 Vbeta and 13 Jbeta primers that the PCR ran. Method: immunoSEQ multiplex PCR; TCRdb's copy keeps in-frame clones and lacks some. Of approximately 150,000 clones listed, approximately 84% are singletons. V dropped 2 bases and J dropped 4; count of bases not matched to a gene: 3. Germline V lookup: CDR1 MGHRA, CDR2 YSYEKL. The CDR3 spans 15 residues. A note on this clone: Antigen specificity is unknown.

The material sequenced was PBMCs. This sequence joins TRBV4-1 and TRBJ2-7, with 12 bases aligning to TRBD2. The origin of this receptor is a young man in good health and CMV-seronegative. The CDR3 protein is CASSQNLAGGYEQYF. The CDR3 DNA follows: TGCGCCAGCAGCCAAAATCTAGCGGGAGGGTACGAGCAGTACTTC.